Listed below are T cell receptor beta chains from one sample, sequenced in a study of PD-1 blockade in classical Hodgkin lymphoma. The data were produced by immunoSEQ multiplex PCR, yet TCRdb's version contains in-frame clones alone and is incomplete. The table records about 46,000 clones, 65% to 85% of them present only once. The sample was peripheral blood mononuclear cells (PBMCs), taken at baseline. All receptors derive from a human donor with classical Hodgkin lymphoma. CDR3s include the opening cysteine and the closing phenylalanine or tryptophan. D genes are given only for firm matches. The size field is filled for only some rows; it gives once, few, many or a size class.

d_gene	j_gene	abundance	len	v_gene	CDR3nt	CDR3aa
NA	TRBJ1-1	NA	10	TRBV20-1	TGCAGTGCTATGCAAACTGAAGCTTTCTTT	CSAMQTEAFF
NA	TRBJ1-1	few	13	TRBV5-1	TGCGCCAGCAGCTTCGGTTGGAACACTGAAGCTTTCTTT	CASSFGWNTEAFF
NA	TRBJ1-5	NA	15	TRBV30	TGTGCCTGGAGTGTACGGGGGGCGTGGGGTCAGCCCCAGCATTTT	CAWSVRGAWGQPQHF
NA	TRBJ1-1	once	14	TRBV10-2	TGCGCCAGCACTTGGGCAGGGTCGTACACTGAAGCTTTCTTT	CASTWAGSYTEAFF
NA	TRBJ2-7	NA	15	TRBV7-6	TGTGCCAGCAGCTTGTATTCCCTGTCCTCCTACGAGCAGTACTTC	CASSLYSLSSYEQYF
NA	TRBJ1-6	NA	14	TRBV27	TGTGCCAGCAGTTTACCGGGTTGGAATTCACCCCTCCACTTT	CASSLPGWNSPLHF
TRBD2	TRBJ2-1	NA	15	TRBV19	TGTGCCAGTAGTGCGCGGGGACTAGCGGGCGGTGAGCAGTTCTTC	CASSARGLAGGEQFF
NA	TRBJ2-1	NA	15	TRBV14	TGTGCCAGCAGCCAAGCTGTTGGTTATAACAATGAGCAGTTCTTC	CASSQAVGYNNEQFF
NA	TRBJ1-1	NA	11	TRBV25-1	TGTGCCAGCACCATAAGGACTGAAGCTTTCTTT	CASTIRTEAFF
NA	TRBJ1-2	once	14	TRBV28	TGTGCCAGCAGTTGGTTAGGGAAAGACTATGGCTACACCTTC	CASSWLGKDYGYTF
NA	TRBJ2-1	NA	16	TRBV9	TGTGCCAGCAGCGATACTAGAGGGGGGCGCATCTATGAGCAGTTCTTC	CASSDTRGGRIYEQFF